The 3 T cell receptor beta chains below all came from one sample that was sequenced in a study of response to subunit inactivated influenza vaccine. MiXCR, applied by TCRdb to the RT-PCR reads, yields one record per CDR3 protein. The data show more than 450,000 distinct CDR3 sequences, roughly 10% seen once. Sequenced material: PBMCs from blood, taken on the day of vaccination. The receptors here all came from a man between 50 and 59 years old who received an inactivated influenza vaccine.

J is TRBJ2-6 and V is TRBV27, with no clear D. CDR1 and CDR2 from the germline V gene are MNHEY and SMNVEV (reference sequence). The V gene lost 5 bases and the J gene lost 3 bases, with 8 bases spanning the gap. This CDR3 is 14 amino acids long. DNA for the CDR3: TGTGCCAGCAGTGCCACTCTTGGGGCCAACGTCCTGACTTTC. Translation gives CASSATLGANVLTF.

This clonotype was recorded many times. This chain uses TRBV4-1 with TRBJ1-1; D perhaps matches TRBD1 (5 bases). In germline, CDR1 is MGHRA, CDR2 YSYEKL. V was pared by 7 bases and J by 4 bases, with 19 bases between. This CDR3 contains 15 residues. CDR3 loop: CASTRDGQGGTEAFF. CDR3 DNA sequence: TGCGCCAGCACCCGGGATGGTCAGGGCGGCACTGAAGCTTTCTTT.

The chain links TRBV25-1 to TRBJ2-5; either TRBD1 or TRBD2 may supply D (5 bases each). This CDR3 region has 14 residues. CDR1 MGHDK and CDR2 SYGVNS come from the germline V gene. Trimming pared 8 bases from V and 1 base from J, leaving 14 bases between. This CDR3 reads CASSTWGSQETQYF. DNA for the CDR3: TGTGCCAGCTCCACGTGGGGGTCCCAAGAGACCCAGTACTTC.